The 11 T cell receptor beta chains below were found in one sample sequenced in a study of T cell responses to AZD1222 COVID-19 vaccine. The method was immunoSEQ multiplex PCR; TCRdb's version includes in-frame clones alone and lacks a portion of them. The sample lists some 130,000 clones; approximately 90% were seen once. This specimen was peripheral blood, taken on day 0 of AZD1222 vaccination. These receptors were obtained from an adult in good health.

V usage is TRBV27 and J usage is TRBJ1-1; tentative D call: TRBD1 (5 bases). V gave up 4 bases and J gave up 2 bases, with 8 bases separating them. The length of the CDR3 is 13 residues. Germline CDR1 and CDR2: MNHEY and SMNVEV (reference sequence). In nucleotides, the CDR3 is TGTGCCAGCAGTTGGGGCCCTAACACTGAAGCTTTCTTT. It yields the protein CASSWGPNTEAFF.

This clone was detected a few times. The V and J genes are TRBV9 and TRBJ2-2; D perhaps matches TRBD1 (5 bases). Germline values: CDR1 SGDLS, CDR2 YYNGEE. This CDR3 comprises 15 residues. Trimming removed 0 bases at V and 6 bases at J, with 12 bases between. The chain's CDR3 is CASSVAAGPPGELFF. The DNA of the CDR3 is TGTGCCAGCAGCGTAGCGGCAGGGCCCCCCGGGGAGCTGTTTTTT.

The chain links TRBV4-1 to TRBJ1-4, with D uncertain. Germline CDR1 and CDR2: MGHRA and YSYEKL. The CDR3 is 14 amino acids. V shed 1 base and J shed 12 bases, with 15 bases lying between them. CDR3 DNA sequence: TGCGCCAGCAGCCAAGTCTTCGTGGGTACTGAACTGTTTTTT. Protein: CASSQVFVGTELFF.

The chain combines TRBV4-1 with TRBJ2-1, with 11 bases identical to TRBD2. There are 18 residues in the CDR3. After removal of 4 bases from V and 0 bases from J, the junction contained 8 bases not matched to a gene. Germline loops: CDR1 MGHRA, CDR2 YSYEKL. CDR3 sequence (DNA): TGCGCCAGCAGCCGAGGACTAGCGGGCGTGAGCTCCTACAATGAGCAGTTCTTC. Its protein is CASSRGLAGVSSYNEQFF.

This sequence joins TRBV7-6 and TRBJ1-1, with a weak D call TRBD1 (5 bases). With 3 bases removed from V and 3 bases from J, the gap between germline ends came to 17 bases. Germline loops: CDR1 SGHVS, CDR2 FNYEAQ. This CDR3 is built from 16 residues. CDR3 in amino acids: CASSFPSGRGDTEAFF. CDR3 nucleotide sequence: TGTGCCAGCAGCTTCCCATCGGGCCGGGGGGACACTGAAGCTTTCTTT.

This clone showed up just once. V and J are TRBV24-1 and TRBJ1-5, with D possibly being TRBD1 (5 bases). Trimming stripped 6 bases from V and 0 bases from J, with 20 bases between. Germline values: CDR1 KGHDR, CDR2 SFDVKD. The CDR3 loop spans 18 amino acids. CDR3 protein: CATSSTPTGDYSNQPQHF. CDR3 bases: TGTGCCACCAGTTCTACCCCTACCGGGGACTATAGCAATCAGCCCCAGCATTTT.

V usage is TRBV4-2 and J usage is TRBJ2-3; D possibly matches TRBD1 or TRBD2 (5 bases each). Per the germline V gene, CDR1 is LGHNA and CDR2 is YNFKEQ. The V end was cut by 0 bases, the J end by 2 bases, with 9 bases between. CDR3 size: 15 residues. Here the CDR3 reads CASSQDGGPTDTQYF. CDR3 nucleotide sequence: TGTGCCAGCAGCCAAGATGGGGGACCCACAGATACGCAGTATTTT.

The chain is built from TRBV27 and TRBJ2-7; TRBD1 matches at 8 bases. CDR1 MNHEY and CDR2 SMNVEV come from the germline V gene (reference sequence). The CDR3 is 17 amino acids. Trimming took 4 bases from V and 2 from J; bases not matched to a gene: 13. CDR3 nucleotide sequence: TGTGCCAGCAGTTCCCTAGGCGATTGGACAGGGCCCTACGAGCAGTACTTC. It specifies CASSSLGDWTGPYEQYF.

The chain links TRBV19 to TRBJ2-3; 7 positions agree with TRBD2. V lost 3 bases, J lost 2 bases, and 14 bases stayed unmatched. The CDR3 sequence is 18 residues long. Germline V gene sequence: CDR1 LNHDA, CDR2 SQIVND (reference sequence). CDR3 bases: TGTGCCAGTAGTATTCGGCGCGGGGAGGGGCGCGTCACAGATACGCAGTATTTT. Its translation: CASSIRRGEGRVTDTQYF.

The chain employs TRBV2 and TRBJ2-5, with D unresolved. This CDR3 is 11 amino acids long. V dropped 4 bases and J dropped 5 bases, with 5 bases sitting between them. Germline V CDR1 and CDR2: SNHLY, FYNNEI. The CDR3 protein is CASSGRETQYF. CDR3 nucleotide sequence: TGTGCCAGCAGTGGCCGGGAGACCCAGTACTTC.

The chain joins TRBV25-1 to TRBJ1-2; 8 bases map to TRBD1. J gave up 8 bases and V 5 bases, and 16 bases lay outside the gene matches. From germline, CDR1 is MGHDK and CDR2 SYGVNS. This CDR3 has 16 residues. The CDR3 loop reads CASSPIGSGGFGGYTF. The CDR3 DNA reads TGTGCCAGCAGTCCCATCGGATCAGGGGGCTTTGGCGGCTACACCTTC.